One and the same sample provided the 4 T cell receptor beta chains below, sequenced in a study of T cells in Graves' hyperthyroidism and ophthalmopathy. RNA transcripts gave rise to amplified TCR beta CDR3 regions. A first-round RT-PCR of the TCR CDR3 used the HTBI primer set. Each CDR3 protein gets one entry after TCRdb re-called the multiplex PCR reads with MiXCR. This sample has roughly 550,000 distinct CDR3 sequences, with roughly 15% found just once. Sequencing used blood. These receptors all come from a woman under 40 with Graves' ophthalmopathy.

The genes are TRBV27 and TRBJ2-1; the D gene could be TRBD1 or TRBD2 (6 bases each). Germline V CDR1 and CDR2: MNHEY, SMNVEV (reference sequence). The ends were cut back, 5 bases at V and 1 base at J, with 18 bases in the middle. The CDR3 runs to 17 residues. Written as DNA, the CDR3 is TGTGCCAGCAGTCCTAGGGGGTGGCGGGGATCCTACAATGAGCAGTTCTTC. Amino acids: CASSPRGWRGSYNEQFF.

In regard to this clonotype: The junction departs from the called germline gene at one end, perhaps through a read error. This chain connects TRBV13 to TRBJ2-3; 7 bases line up with TRBD1. Germline CDR1 and CDR2: PRHDT and FYEKMQ (reference sequence). There are 14 residues in the CDR3. CDR3 in amino acids: CTSSQGQDTDTQYF. CDR3 DNA: TGTACCAGCAGCCAAGGACAGGACACAGATACGCAGTATTTT.

This clonotype came up many times. This rearrangement joins TRBV12-3 or TRBV12-4 to TRBJ2-7; D might be TRBD2 (6 bases). V was clipped by 10 bases and J by 4 bases, with 20 bases between them. CDR3 length: 14 amino acids. This CDR3 reads CATNQGGARYEQYF. In DNA form, the CDR3 reads TGTGCCACCAACCAGGGCGGGGCCCGGTACGAGCAGTACTTC.

This clonotype showed up many times. The V gene is TRBV7-2, the J gene TRBJ2-7; no clear D. The V end lost 5 bases, the J end lost 4 bases, and 27 bases lay between the germline ends. The germline V gene has CDR1 SGHTA and CDR2 FQGNSA. The CDR3 covers 18 residues. CDR3 sequence reads: CASSTPRIRRIMTYEQYF. The CDR3 DNA reads as TGTGCCAGCAGCACACCCCGGATTCGCAGGATTATGACTTACGAGCAGTACTTC.